This TCR beta chain is drawn from a study of T-cell memory formation after mild COVID-19 (dated by TCRdb to the early 2020s). A note on the overall study: TCR sequence clusters from the two donors were found to be largely donor specific. Two young, previously healthy adult volunteers made up the cohort, one male and one female. In a couple of donors, T-cell clones that expanded and contracted after mild COVID-19 were tracked by sequencing TCRalpha and TCRbeta repertoires over time.

On this clonotype itself: It has no known antigen specificity. Per-nucleotide qualities are absent, and no much larger clonotype sits a single base away.

PBMCs were isolated by Ficoll-Paque density gradient centrifugation. CDR1 GTSNPN and CDR2 SVGIG are derived from the germline V gene (reference sequence). Trimming takes 0 bases from V and 1 base from J, and the germline ends sit 9 bases apart. The CDR3 runs 14 residues from the cysteine to the phenylalanine. The entry retains the CDR3 DNA only, 42 bases that are in frame from base 1. The paper's findings and limits, for the study overall: Contracting CD4+ clones were found mainly in CM and EM memory subsets, while CD8+ clones were enriched in EMRA. From day 15 to 85, contracting clones showed balanced CD4/CD8 phenotypes, whereas a second wave of clones that expanded from day 15 to 37 leaned towards CD4+. SARS-CoV-2 specificity of the second-wave clones peaking on day 37 was not confirmed. Only two mild cases were covered in the study, and larger cohorts including severe cases with pre-infection samples were considered necessary. Some responding clones were found in pre-infection memory, which suggests that pre-existing cross-reactive memory T cells took part in the SARS-CoV-2 response.

Sequencing instrument: Illumina NovaSeq 6000. Using 5'RACE with constant-segment primers, TCRalpha and TCRbeta cDNA libraries were constructed, with sample barcodes and unique molecular identifiers added in the process. RNA was extracted from every sample with Trizol reagent. The libraries were amplified in two PCR steps, and the second step added a second sample barcode and Illumina TruSeq adapters. Libraries were sequenced on an Illumina NovaSeq with 2 x 150 bp paired-end reads. Per the source publication's procedure: Demultiplexing of reads and collapsing into UMI-guided consensus sequences were performed with migec v1.2.7. Using mixcr v2.1.11, the UMI consensuses were aligned to TRA and TRB V and J templates and assembled into clonotypes. Expanded or contracted clonotypes were those called significant by both edgeR and NoisET, with noise models trained on biological replicates. For edgeR calls, a false discovery rate-adjusted p below 0.01 and a log2 fold-change threshold of 1 were applied. As an exploratory analysis of dynamics, max-normalized trajectories of the 1000 most abundant clonotypes were examined with PCA combined with hierarchical clustering. The CD4 or CD8 phenotype of responding clones was assigned using the separately sequenced CD4+ and CD8+ repertoires. TCRdb passed the public sequencing reads through fastp at Q25 and MiXCR, retaining productive beta sequences. Each CDR3 protein appears once, grouped with its most common genes and DNA. None of the V and J calls come from the authors' own analysis; TCRdb made them. The sample table contains approximately 150,000 distinct CDR3 sequences; only one count was recorded for less than 20% of them. The ten biggest clones cover 2% to 2.5% of the sample.

This TCR was sampled from an adult woman who had mild COVID-19 (a few samples of this study predate the infection). The sample titles of this study are shuffled in the database, so cell type and time point are left out; the donor was told from shared clones. Source material: PBMCs or a T cell subset sorted from them (not recorded which). The rearranged chain carries TRBV30 and TRBJ1-1; no confident D gene assignment can be made. The CDR3 corresponds to CAWSVLTTNTEAFF. The sequence in DNA is TGTGCCTGGAGTGTACTGACAACGAACACTGAAGCTTTCTTT.